What follows are 26 T cell receptor beta chains derived from one specimen sequenced in a study of cytomegalovirus exposure and HLA in healthy donors. The PCR used 60 Vbeta and 13 Jbeta primers. Profiled with immunoSEQ multiplex PCR; TCRdb holds only in-frame clones, not every one. The sample includes around 80,000 clones. Sequencing was performed on PBMCs. All receptors come from a boy between 5 and 17 years old in good health and CMV-seronegative.

The CDR3 protein is CASSATGLGEKLFF. The CDR3 DNA sequence: TGTGCCAGCTCAGCGACAGGGTTAGGTGAAAAACTGTTTTTT. The chain combines TRBV18 with TRBJ1-4; 7 nucleotides align to TRBD1. The V segment lost 5 bases and the J segment 7 bases; nucleotides outside the gene matches: 7. In germline, CDR1 is KGHSH, CDR2 LQKENI. This CDR3 region has 14 residues.

V usage is TRBV18 and J usage is TRBJ2-4; D might be TRBD2 (5 bases). Germline CDR1 is KGHSH and CDR2 is LQKENI. The CDR3 sequence is 15 residues long. Trimming stripped 1 base from V and 6 bases from J, with 13 bases between. CDR3 sequence (DNA): TGTGCCAGCTCACCACTCCGGGGTAGCCCAAACATTCAGTACTTC. The encoded protein is CASSPLRGSPNIQYF.

This rearrangement joins TRBV7-9 to TRBJ2-1; D not resolved. Per germline, CDR1 SEHNR and CDR2 FQNEAQ (reference sequence). This CDR3 comprises 16 residues. Deletions cut 4 bases from V and 4 bases from J, with 17 bases between. The CDR3 is CASSSHLNYGYNEQFF. In DNA form, the CDR3 reads TGTGCCAGCAGCTCCCACCTCAATTACGGGTACAATGAGCAGTTCTTC. The whole variable domain, remainder taken from reference TRBV7-9 and TRBJ2-1, is DTGVSQNPRHKITKRGQNVTFRCDPISEHNRLYWYRQTLGQGPEFLTYFQNEAQLEKSRLLSDRFSAERPKGSFSTLEIQRTEQGDSAMYLCASSSHLNYGYNEQFFGPGTRLTVL.

V and J are TRBV5-1 and TRBJ2-7; 10 positions agree with TRBD2. CDR3 length: 13 residues. J lost 3 bases, V lost 5 bases, and 2 bases had no gene match. Per germline, CDR1 SGHRS and CDR2 YFSETQ. The CDR3 spells CASRLAGGYEQYF. The CDR3 coding sequence is TGCGCCAGCAGATTAGCGGGAGGCTACGAGCAGTACTTC.

The chain recombines TRBV9 with TRBJ1-3; 7 bases map to TRBD1. V lost 4 bases to trimming and J lost 3 bases; unmatched junction nucleotides: 4. The CDR3 consists of 14 residues. The V gene's germline CDR1 is SGDLS and CDR2 YYNGEE. The CDR3 bases are TGTGCCAGCAGCCTCACAGGGGATGGAAACACCATATATTTT. Its protein product is CASSLTGDGNTIYF.

The V call is TRBV7-9, the J call TRBJ2-3, with TRBD2 matching over 9 bases. The CDR3 extends over 16 amino acids. The germline gives CDR1 SEHNR, CDR2 FQNEAQ (reference sequence). V shed 2 bases, J shed 7 bases, and the junction held 10 bases outside the gene matches. Written as DNA, the CDR3 is TGTGCCAGCAGCTTACGGGCGGGGGGGGTCAGGCATACGCAGTATTTT. Its translation is CASSLRAGGVRHTQYF. Complete variable domain (other parts from reference TRBV7-9 and TRBJ2-3): DTGVSQNPRHKITKRGQNVTFRCDPISEHNRLYWYRQTLGQGPEFLTYFQNEAQLEKSRLLSDRFSAERPKGSFSTLEIQRTEQGDSAMYLCASSLRAGGVRHTQYFGPGTRLTVL.

This chain's CDR3 is CASSYSKSRSYNEQFF. The CDR3, as DNA: TGTGCCAGCAGTTACTCGAAAAGCCGTTCCTACAATGAGCAGTTCTTC. The chain recombines TRBV6-5 with TRBJ2-1; no reliable D call. The CDR3 extends over 16 amino acids. Between the trimmed V and J ends, which lost 0 bases and 1 base, there was a span of 10 bases. Germline V gene sequence: CDR1 MNHEY, CDR2 SVGAGI.

The V and J genes are TRBV19 and TRBJ1-1; TRBD1 might be the D (5 bases). The germline V gene has CDR1 LNHDA and CDR2 SQIVND (reference sequence). The CDR3 totals 15 residues. V was clipped by 7 bases and J by 4 bases, with 19 bases between them. The CDR3 DNA is TGTGCCAGTAAATTCGGGGGAAGTGAAAGCACTGAAGCTTTCTTT. Encoded protein: CASKFGGSESTEAFF.

This chain uses TRBV9 with TRBJ1-2; weak D call: TRBD1 (5 bases). V dropped 2 bases and J dropped 4 bases, with 12 bases sitting between them. Germline-derived CDR1 and CDR2 are SGDLS and YYNGEE. This CDR3 is built from 14 residues. The CDR3 DNA reads TGTGCCAGCAGCGTTCTAGACAGTGGCTATGGCTACACCTTC. It yields the protein CASSVLDSGYGYTF.

The chain carries TRBV7-2 and TRBJ2-1; 14 bases fit TRBD2. Germline CDR1 is SGHTA and CDR2 is FQGNSA. This CDR3 has 15 residues. With 6 bases clipped from V and 7 bases from J, the junction kept 5 bases outside the gene matches. The CDR3 DNA sequence: TGTGCCAGCAGTTTGACTAGCGGGGGGGGAAATGAGCAGTTCTTC. This translates into CASSLTSGGGNEQFF.

This rearrangement joins TRBV7-3 to TRBJ2-1; 9 nucleotides line up with TRBD2. The junction had 6 bases not matched to a gene; V was cut back by 1 base and J by 5 bases. The germline gives CDR1 SGHTA, CDR2 FQGTGA. The CDR3 length is 16 residues. CDR3 coding DNA: TGTGCCAGCAGCTTAAGACTAGCGGAGAGAAACAATGAGCAGTTCTTC. Translation: CASSLRLAERNNEQFF. Based on the CDR3 plus reference TRBV7-3 and TRBJ2-1, the full variable domain is GAGVSQTPSNKVTEKGKYVELRCDPISGHTALYWYRQSLGQGPEFLIYFQGTGAADDSGLPNDRFFAVRPEGSVSTLKIQRTERGDSAVYLCASSLRLAERNNEQFFGPGTRLTVL.

This CDR3 reads CASSIYAGTYEQYF. As DNA, the CDR3 is TGTGCCAGTAGTATATACGCGGGAACCTACGAGCAGTACTTC. The rearrangement joins TRBV19 to TRBJ2-7; TRBD2 is a possible D gene (6 bases). The CDR3 consists of 14 residues. Trimming cost V 2 bases and J 2 bases, with 10 bases left between them. Germline CDR1 LNHDA, CDR2 SQIVND (reference sequence).

The rearrangement uses TRBV7-9 and TRBJ2-7, with D possibly TRBD2 on 7 matching bases. Trimming shortened V by 5 bases and J by 5 bases, and 22 bases separated the two germline ends. CDR1 and CDR2 from the germline V gene are SEHNR and FQNEAQ (reference sequence). The CDR3 runs to 16 residues. CDR3 nucleotide sequence: TGTGCCAGCAGCCGAGCCGGGGGCGGGGGAGTCCACGAGCAGTACTTC. Its translation is CASSRAGGGGVHEQYF.

The chain combines TRBV4-3 with TRBJ2-7, with 8 positions matching TRBD1. Germline CDR1 and CDR2: LGHNA and YSLEER. After removal of 1 base from V and 6 bases from J, the junction contained 5 bases not matched to a gene. This CDR3 region has 14 residues. In nucleotides, the CDR3 is TGCGCCAGCAGCCAAGTTCAGGGGGCCGGCGAGCAGTACTTC. Translated: CASSQVQGAGEQYF.

This chain uses TRBV18 with TRBJ1-2, with D perhaps TRBD1 (5 bases). Germline CDR1 and CDR2: KGHSH and LQKENI. V dropped 2 bases and J dropped 2 bases, with 6 bases sitting between them. This CDR3 is 13 amino acids long. The CDR3 sequence: CASSPGANYGYTF. The CDR3 region has the DNA TGTGCCAGCTCACCAGGGGCGAACTATGGCTACACCTTC.

The chain uses TRBV19 and TRBJ2-5; D call uncertain. Trimming cost V 4 bases and J 2 bases, with 11 bases left between them. The CDR3 extends over 14 amino acids. Per germline, CDR1 LNHDA and CDR2 SQIVND (reference sequence). In nucleotides, the CDR3 is TGTGCCAGTAGTAACGGCGGAAGTCAAGAGACCCAGTACTTC. This translates into CASSNGGSQETQYF.

The V and J genes are TRBV6-5 and TRBJ2-7; perhaps TRBD1 as D (6 bases). The CDR3 spans 13 residues. Germline V gene lookup returns CDR1 MNHEY and CDR2 SVGAGI. V gave up 5 bases and J gave up 6 bases, with 14 bases separating them. CDR3 DNA sequence: TGTGCCAGCAGTGAAACAGGGAGCGGCGAGCAGTACTTC. Its translation: CASSETGSGEQYF.

The J gene is TRBJ1-1, the V gene TRBV9; 7 positions match TRBD1. V trimming: 5 bases; J trimming: 1 base; junction bases outside the gene matches: 2. The germline CDR1 and CDR2 sequences are SGDLS and YYNGEE. This CDR3 is built from 13 residues. Written as DNA, the CDR3 is TGTGCCAGCAGTCGACAGGGGAACACTGAAGCTTTCTTT. Translated: CASSRQGNTEAFF.

The genes are TRBV4-1 and TRBJ2-3; 12 bases align to TRBD2. Germline CDR1 is MGHRA and CDR2 is YSYEKL. The trim removed 0 bases at V and 0 bases at J, leaving 10 bases unmatched. The CDR3 is 20 residues long. CDR3 residues: CASSQDKTSGRVTSTDTQYF. DNA for the CDR3: TGCGCCAGCAGCCAAGATAAGACTAGCGGGAGAGTTACTAGCACAGATACGCAGTATTTT.

The rearrangement uses TRBV25-1 and TRBJ1-2; D is uncertain. Per germline, CDR1 MGHDK and CDR2 SYGVNS. The CDR3 runs to 13 residues. V lost 1 base and J lost 6, with 9 bases in between. The CDR3 DNA sequence: TGTGCCAGCAGTGAATTCCCGGTGGATGGCTACACCTTC. It encodes CASSEFPVDGYTF.

The CDR3 here is CASLGTGGRTEAFF. The CDR3 DNA reads as TGTGCCAGCCTGGGAACGGGAGGTAGAACTGAAGCTTTCTTT. The chain is built from TRBV19 and TRBJ1-1; D is uncertain. The CDR3 is 14 amino acids. Per germline, CDR1 LNHDA and CDR2 SQIVND (reference sequence). Trimming removed 9 bases from V and 5 bases from J, with 19 bases in between.

This chain uses TRBV5-1 with TRBJ1-1; D may be TRBD1 (6 bases). The CDR3 covers 13 residues. Trimming pared 1 base from V and 7 bases from J, leaving 11 bases between. In germline, CDR1 is SGHRS, CDR2 YFSETQ. CDR3 sequence (DNA): TGCGCCAGCAGCTTGTTGGGGGGGCTTGAAGCTTTCTTT. This encodes CASSLLGGLEAFF.

This chain joins TRBV9 and TRBJ2-7; 8 bases are a match to TRBD2. The CDR3 sequence is 16 residues long. The germline V gene encodes CDR1 SGDLS and CDR2 YYNGEE. The V segment lost 0 bases and the J segment 3 bases; nucleotides outside the gene matches: 8. The CDR3 sequence is CASSVGSSGAVYEQYF. The CDR3 bases are TGTGCCAGCAGCGTAGGGAGTAGCGGGGCCGTCTACGAGCAGTACTTC.

The V call is TRBV30, the J call TRBJ1-1; D perhaps matches TRBD1 (6 bases). The CDR3 contains 12 residues. Germline V gene data show CDR1 as GTSNPN and CDR2 as SVGIG (reference sequence). The ends were cut back, 5 bases at V and 6 bases at J, with 13 bases in the middle. The CDR3 here is CAWSYRVAEAFF. CDR3 nucleotides: TGTGCCTGGTCGTACAGGGTGGCTGAAGCTTTCTTT.

The chain combines TRBV7-9 with TRBJ1-4, with 9 bases aligning to TRBD1. After removal of 7 bases from V and 7 bases from J, the junction contained 4 bases not matched to a gene. The CDR3 is made up of 13 amino acids. Per the germline V gene, CDR1 is SEHNR and CDR2 is FQNEAQ (reference sequence). The CDR3 protein is CASNRQGVEKLFF. In DNA, the CDR3 is TGTGCCAGCAACCGACAGGGGGTTGAAAAACTGTTTTTT.

The gene calls are TRBV14 and TRBJ1-1; D unclear. Trimming took 0 bases from V and 4 from J, leaving 9 bases between them. Germline lookup yields CDR1 SGHDN and CDR2 FVKESK. The CDR3 is 14 residues long. CDR3 amino acids: CASSQEVGGTEAFF. The CDR3 region has the DNA TGTGCCAGCAGCCAAGAGGTTGGCGGCACTGAAGCTTTCTTT. Combining the CDR3 with reference TRBV14 and TRBJ1-1 gives the whole variable domain EAGVTQFPSHSVIEKGQTVTLRCDPISGHDNLYWYRRVMGKEIKFLLHFVKESKQDESGMPNNRFLAERTGGTYSTLKVQPAELEDSGVYFCASSQEVGGTEAFFGQGTRLTVV.